This TCR beta chain derives from a study of graft-versus-host responses after intestinal transplantation. Measured with immunoSEQ multiplex PCR; TCRdb has only the in-frame clones, and not every one. The top ten clones hold about 8% of a sample with about 85,000 clones, approximately 90% of them seen once. Germline loops: CDR1 MNHNS, CDR2 SASEGT. The CDR3 length is 12 residues. The ends were cut back, 5 bases at V and 0 bases at J, with 4 bases in the middle. Concerning this clone: No antigen is known for it.

V and J are TRBV6-1 and TRBJ1-1, with D unresolved. This TCR was sampled from a human donor who was the organ donor for an intestinal transplant. Sequencing was performed on unstimulated CD8+ T cells sorted from spleen or lymph node cells, taken before transplant. The CDR3 DNA sequence: TGTGCCAGCAGTCTCATGAACACTGAAGCTTTCTTT. Amino acids: CASSLMNTEAFF.